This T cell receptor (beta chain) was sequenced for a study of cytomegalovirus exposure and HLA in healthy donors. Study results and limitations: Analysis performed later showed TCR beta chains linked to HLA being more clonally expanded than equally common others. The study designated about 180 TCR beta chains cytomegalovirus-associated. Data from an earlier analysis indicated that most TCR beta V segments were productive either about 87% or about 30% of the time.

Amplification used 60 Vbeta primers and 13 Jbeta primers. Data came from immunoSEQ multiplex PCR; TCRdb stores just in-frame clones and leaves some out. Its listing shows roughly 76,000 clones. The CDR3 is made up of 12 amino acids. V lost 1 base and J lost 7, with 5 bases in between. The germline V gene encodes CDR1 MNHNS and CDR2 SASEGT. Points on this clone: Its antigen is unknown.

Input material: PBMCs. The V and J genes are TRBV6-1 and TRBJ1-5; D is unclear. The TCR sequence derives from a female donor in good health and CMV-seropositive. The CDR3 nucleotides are TGTGCCAGCAGTGAAGGCGAGCAGCCCCAGCATTTT. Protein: CASSEGEQPQHF.